Listed below are T cell receptor beta chains from one sample, sequenced in a study of cytomegalovirus exposure and HLA in healthy donors. Some clones are missing from TCRdb's copy, which holds only in-frame ones; the method was immunoSEQ multiplex PCR. The sample holds 99,000 or so clones, about a tenth seen once. The source material was PBMCs. The receptors originated from a man aged 40-50 years in good health and CMV-seropositive. The CDR3 runs from the conserved cysteine through the conserved F or W. The D gene is left open where the match is weak. A clone size is listed for some rows: how often the clone was seen (once, few, many), or a class if it is expanded.

D gene: -; J gene: TRBJ2-7; clone size: few; V gene: TRBV23-1; CDR3 DNA: TGCGCCAGCACTCGGGTAGAGAACTACGAGCAGTACTTC; CDR3 protein: CASTRVENYEQYF
D gene: TRBD2; J gene: TRBJ2-7; clone size: few; V gene: TRBV7-8; CDR3 DNA: TGTGCCAGCAGCTCGACTAGCGGGAGGGTTCTCGAGCAGTACTTC; CDR3 protein: CASSSTSGRVLEQYF
D gene: TRBD1; J gene: TRBJ1-1; clone size: -; V gene: TRBV7-6; CDR3 DNA: TGTGCCAGCAGCCCACGACAGGGATCGGCCACTGAAGCTTTCTTT; CDR3 protein: CASSPRQGSATEAFF
D gene: TRBD1; J gene: TRBJ2-1; clone size: -; V gene: TRBV6-5; CDR3 DNA: TGTGCCAGCAGTCCCACAGGGGAGCAAGAGCAGTTCTTC; CDR3 protein: CASSPTGEQEQFF
D gene: TRBD2; J gene: TRBJ2-1; clone size: few; V gene: TRBV6-4; CDR3 DNA: TGTGCCAGCAGAGTGGGAGGGCCACGACTGGACAATGAGCAGTTCTTC; CDR3 protein: CASRVGGPRLDNEQFF
D gene: -; J gene: TRBJ2-5; clone size: -; V gene: TRBV6-1; CDR3 DNA: TGTGCCAGCAGTGCGGGATACGGAGGGAAAGAGACCCAGTACTTC; CDR3 protein: CASSAGYGGKETQYF
D gene: TRBD2; J gene: TRBJ2-1; clone size: -; V gene: TRBV5-6; CDR3 DNA: TGTGCCAGCAGCTGGGGGGTAGCGGGAGTGGAGCAGTTCTTC; CDR3 protein: CASSWGVAGVEQFF
D gene: TRBD2; J gene: TRBJ2-7; clone size: -; V gene: TRBV29-1; CDR3 DNA: TGCAGCGTTTCCGGACTAGCGGGAGAGTATTACGAGCAGTACTTC; CDR3 protein: CSVSGLAGEYYEQYF
D gene: TRBD2; J gene: TRBJ2-1; clone size: -; V gene: TRBV6-5; CDR3 DNA: TGTGCCAGCAGCCTGACTAGCGGGAGGTGGAATGAGCAGTTCTTC; CDR3 protein: CASSLTSGRWNEQFF
D gene: TRBD1; J gene: TRBJ1-2; clone size: -; V gene: TRBV6-5; CDR3 DNA: TGTGCCAGCAGTTACTCGGAGGGGGCAAAGTATGGCTACACCTTC; CDR3 protein: CASSYSEGAKYGYTF
D gene: TRBD2; J gene: TRBJ2-3; clone size: few; V gene: TRBV27; CDR3 DNA: TGTGCCAGCAGTTTGTCCAGCGGGAGGAATACGCAGTATTTT; CDR3 protein: CASSLSSGRNTQYF
D gene: -; J gene: TRBJ2-7; clone size: few; V gene: TRBV4-2; CDR3 DNA: TGTGCCAGCAGCCCCCCAGGCTCCTACGAGCAGTACTTC; CDR3 protein: CASSPPGSYEQYF
D gene: -; J gene: TRBJ2-7; clone size: few; V gene: TRBV9; CDR3 DNA: TGTGCCAGCAGCGTAGCGGGGACACCAACCTACGAGCAGTACTTC; CDR3 protein: CASSVAGTPTYEQYF
D gene: TRBD1; J gene: TRBJ1-1; clone size: -; V gene: TRBV5-6; CDR3 DNA: TGTGCCAGCAGCTTCATTAGGACAGGGAACACTGAAGCTTTCTTT; CDR3 protein: CASSFIRTGNTEAFF
D gene: TRBD1; J gene: TRBJ1-2; clone size: few; V gene: TRBV9; CDR3 DNA: TGTGCCAGCAGCGGGAGGACAGGAGGGCATGGCTACACCTTC; CDR3 protein: CASSGRTGGHGYTF
D gene: -; J gene: TRBJ2-5; clone size: -; V gene: TRBV2; CDR3 DNA: TGTGCCAGCAGTGCCCGCCGGACCAGGGTCCTACAAGAGACCCAGTACTTC; CDR3 protein: CASSARRTRVLQETQYF
D gene: -; J gene: TRBJ2-7; clone size: few; V gene: TRBV18; CDR3 DNA: TGTGCCAGCTCACCGGAGAGCTCCTACGAGCAGTACTTC; CDR3 protein: CASSPESSYEQYF
D gene: -; J gene: TRBJ2-7; clone size: few; V gene: TRBV28; CDR3 DNA: TGTGCCAGCACCAGTTTGTCCCCATACGAGCAGTACTTC; CDR3 protein: CASTSLSPYEQYF
D gene: -; J gene: TRBJ2-1; clone size: few; V gene: TRBV12-5; CDR3 DNA: TGTGCTAGTGGTCCAAGTTCACTAAGCAATGAGCAGTTCTTC; CDR3 protein: CASGPSSLSNEQFF
D gene: -; J gene: TRBJ2-3; clone size: -; V gene: TRBV6-5; CDR3 DNA: TGTGCCAGCAGCCAAAGCGGGAGCACAGATACGCAGTATTTT; CDR3 protein: CASSQSGSTDTQYF